The 13 T cell receptor beta chains in this list originate from one sample, sequenced in a study of blood T cell repertoires in COVID-19. Using immunoSEQ multiplex PCR, the repertoire was profiled, and TCRdb retains in-frame clones only, with some absent. Here the sample spans 19,000 or so clones, around 88% being singletons. The specimen was peripheral blood. These receptors were taken from a man in his sixties or seventies with active COVID-19.

V is TRBV15 and J is TRBJ2-1, with 8 nucleotides matching TRBD2. The V gene end was trimmed by 3 bases and the J gene end by 3 bases; junction bases not matched to a gene: 4. The CDR3 has 15 residues. Germline CDR1 and CDR2: LNHNV and YYDKDF (reference sequence). CDR3 DNA sequence: TGTGCCACCAGCAGGGCGGGACTAGACTACAATGAGCAGTTCTTC. This gives the protein CATSRAGLDYNEQFF.

This chain links TRBV12-5 with TRBJ2-4; maybe TRBD2 (6 bases). This CDR3 comprises 13 residues. The V gene lost 7 bases and the J gene lost 5 bases, with 12 bases spanning the gap. Germline values: CDR1 LGHNT, CDR2 FRNRAP. In nucleotides, the CDR3 is TGTGCTAGTGCCCGCGGGGCCCAAAACATTCAGTACTTC. This encodes CASARGAQNIQYF.

This chain uses TRBV10-3 with TRBJ2-6; D call uncertain. The CDR3 consists of 15 residues. Trimming took 0 bases from V and 2 from J, leaving 5 bases between them. The germline V gene encodes CDR1 ENHRY and CDR2 SYGVKD. The CDR3 DNA follows: TGTGCCATCAGTGAGTCATCAGCTGGGGCCAACGTCCTGACTTTC. Its translation is CAISESSAGANVLTF.

The count of this clone is one. The CDR3 nucleotides read TGTGCCAGCAGCCAAGATTTGGGACAGGGGGTCCCTAGCGGGAGGTATGAGCAGTTCTTC. Protein product: CASSQDLGQGVPSGRYEQFF. The rearrangement links TRBV3-1 (or the pseudogene TRBV3-2) to TRBJ2-1; TRBD1 or TRBD2 may be the D gene (11 bases each). CDR1 is LGHDT and CDR2 is YNNKEL in the germline V gene (reference sequence). V lost 0 bases and J 8 bases, leaving 29 bases between the germline ends. This CDR3 is 20 amino acids long.

The gene calls are TRBV5-6 and TRBJ2-5, with 15 bases that match TRBD2. The ends lost 5 bases at V and 5 bases at J; junction bases unmatched: 7. Looked up from germline, CDR1 is SGHDT and CDR2 is YYEEEE. The CDR3 extends over 16 amino acids. CDR3 DNA: TGTGCCAGCAGTGGGACTAGCGGGGGGTTCCATGAGACCCAGTACTTC. Its translation: CASSGTSGGFHETQYF.

This rearrangement joins TRBV11-2 to TRBJ1-4; D possibly corresponds to TRBD1 (5 bases). The V end lost 5 bases, the J end lost 8 bases, and 12 bases lay between the germline ends. CDR1 and CDR2 from the germline V gene are SGHAT and FQNNGV. The CDR3 runs 13 residues. The CDR3 nucleotides read TGTGCCAGCAGCCCCAGGGCTGGGGAAAAACTGTTTTTT. Its translation: CASSPRAGEKLFF.

The chain has TRBV19 and TRBJ1-6; 7 positions match TRBD1. The CDR3 runs to 14 residues. With 4 bases clipped from V and 6 bases from J, the junction kept 3 bases outside the gene matches. Germline assignment: CDR1 LNHDA and CDR2 SQIVND (reference sequence). CDR3 loop: CASSKGTANSPLHF. The CDR3, as DNA: TGTGCCAGTAGTAAGGGGACAGCTAATTCACCCCTCCACTTT.

This CDR3 reads CASSLLPGQRITEAFF. CDR3 DNA: TGTGCCAGCAGCCTGCTCCCGGGACAGAGGATCACTGAAGCTTTCTTT. The chain recombines TRBV3-1 (or the pseudogene TRBV3-2) with TRBJ1-1; 7 bases agree with TRBD1. The V gene end was trimmed by 4 bases and the J gene end by 4 bases; junction bases not matched to a gene: 12. The CDR3 length is 16 residues. The germline V gene encodes CDR1 LGHDT and CDR2 YNNKEL (reference sequence).

The V call is TRBV20-1, the J call TRBJ1-2, with D unclear. Between the trimmed V and J ends, which lost 3 bases and 2 bases, there was a span of 13 bases. The CDR3 spans 14 residues. Germline CDR1 reads DFQATT; CDR2 reads SNEGSKA (reference sequence). The CDR3, as DNA: TGCAGTGCTAGTGCCTCCCAAGCCAACTATGGCTACACCTTC. Translation: CSASASQANYGYTF.

In this sample, this clone turned up a few times. The chain employs TRBV6-1 and TRBJ2-1, with 7 bases matching TRBD2. Germline assignment: CDR1 MNHNS and CDR2 SASEGT. V lost 1 base to trimming and J lost 0 bases; unmatched junction nucleotides: 3. CDR3 size: 16 residues. The CDR3 reads CASSEVAGSSYNEQFF. As DNA, the CDR3 is TGTGCCAGCAGTGAAGTAGCGGGCTCCTCCTACAATGAGCAGTTCTTC.

The V and J genes are TRBV6-4 and TRBJ2-1; no reliable D call. CDR1 is MRHNA, CDR2 SNTAGT, per germline. Trimming stripped 0 bases from V and 10 bases from J, with 10 bases between. This CDR3 is built from 13 residues. CDR3 amino acids: CASSDSEVGEQFF. The CDR3 DNA sequence: TGTGCCAGCAGTGACTCTGAGGTTGGCGAGCAGTTCTTC.

The chain recombines TRBV7-9 with TRBJ2-2; 8 bases align to TRBD1. The CDR3 totals 17 residues. CDR1 and CDR2 from the germline V gene are SEHNR and FQNEAQ (reference sequence). The V segment lost 3 bases and the J segment 5 bases; nucleotides outside the gene matches: 11. For the CDR3, the DNA is TGTGCCAGCAGCTTCTCAGGGGGCCGGTTCAAGACCGGGGAGCTGTTTTTT. Protein product: CASSFSGGRFKTGELFF.

V and J are TRBV19 and TRBJ2-7, with TRBD2 as a possible D gene (5 bases). The CDR3 covers 13 residues. Between the trimmed V and J ends, which lost 5 bases and 0 bases, there was a span of 8 bases. Germline V gives CDR1 LNHDA, CDR2 SQIVND (reference sequence). The CDR3 spells CASSEGLSYEQYF. CDR3 nucleotides: TGTGCCAGTAGTGAGGGCCTCTCCTACGAGCAGTACTTC.